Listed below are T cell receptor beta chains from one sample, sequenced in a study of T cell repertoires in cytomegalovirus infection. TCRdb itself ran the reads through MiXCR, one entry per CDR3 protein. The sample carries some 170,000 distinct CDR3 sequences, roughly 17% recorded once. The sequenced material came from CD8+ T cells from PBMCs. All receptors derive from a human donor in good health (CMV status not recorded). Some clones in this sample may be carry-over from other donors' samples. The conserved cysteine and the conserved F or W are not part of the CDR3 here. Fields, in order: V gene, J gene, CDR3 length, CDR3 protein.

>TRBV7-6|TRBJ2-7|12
ASSPGQGAYEQY
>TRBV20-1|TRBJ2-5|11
SASRDLGETQY
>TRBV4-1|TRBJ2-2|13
ASSQSILLNGELF
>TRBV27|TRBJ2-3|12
ASSLGRGADTQY
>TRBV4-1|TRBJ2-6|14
ASSQEAGSGANVLT
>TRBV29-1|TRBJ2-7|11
SVVWREAYEQY
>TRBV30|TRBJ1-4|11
AWSPRQDEKLF
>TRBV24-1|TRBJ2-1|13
ATSSRLGGYNEQF
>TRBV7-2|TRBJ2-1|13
ASSLLRSSYNEQF
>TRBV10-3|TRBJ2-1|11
AISESSGNEQF
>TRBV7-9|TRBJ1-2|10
ASSPGRGWGT
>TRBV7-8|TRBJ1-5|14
ASSLSTGGLRQPQH
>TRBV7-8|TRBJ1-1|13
ASSLDPAMNTEAF
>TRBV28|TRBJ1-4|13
ASSGQGATNEKLF
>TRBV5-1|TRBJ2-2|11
ASSPGPIGELF
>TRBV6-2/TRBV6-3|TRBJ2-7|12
ASSYDRGTYEQY
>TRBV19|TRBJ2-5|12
ASLPGGVEETQY
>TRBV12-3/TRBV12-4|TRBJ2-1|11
ASSRSGGGEQF
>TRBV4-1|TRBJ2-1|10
ASGSGEGEQF
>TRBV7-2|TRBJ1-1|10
AISLMNTEAF
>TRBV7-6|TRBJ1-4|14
ASSLVGTRVNEKLF
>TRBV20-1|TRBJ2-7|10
SASDSSYEQY
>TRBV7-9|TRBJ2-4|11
ASSLSGPDIQY
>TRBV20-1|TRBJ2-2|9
SARIVGELF
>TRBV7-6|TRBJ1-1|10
ASSSGTTEAF
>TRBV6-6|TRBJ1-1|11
ASSYGFRTEAF
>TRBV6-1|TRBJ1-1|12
ASSSDRASAEAF
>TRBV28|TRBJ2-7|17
ASSSPARGLSDDTYEQY
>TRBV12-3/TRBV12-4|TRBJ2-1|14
ASSFLAGGPYNEQF
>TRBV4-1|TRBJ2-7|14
ASSQDQARVNYEQY
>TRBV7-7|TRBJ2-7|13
ASSLRAGNENEQY
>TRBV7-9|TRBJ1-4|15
ASSPEFAGATNEKLF
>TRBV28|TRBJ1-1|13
ASSLFADPNTEAF
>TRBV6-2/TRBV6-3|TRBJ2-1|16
ASSYRLAGGISYNEQF
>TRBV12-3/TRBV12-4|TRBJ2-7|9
ASSSLGREY
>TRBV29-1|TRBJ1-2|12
SVPDREQGYGYT
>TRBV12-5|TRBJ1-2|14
ASGLAPLQGNDGYT
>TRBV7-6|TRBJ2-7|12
ASSPGQFAYEQY
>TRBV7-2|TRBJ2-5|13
ASSPYWDRGETQY
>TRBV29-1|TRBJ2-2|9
SVSTAGELF
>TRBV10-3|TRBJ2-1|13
AISEKGAAYNEQF
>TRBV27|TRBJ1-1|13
ASSYTGTGRTEAF
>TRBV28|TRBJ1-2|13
ASSFPFDPNYGYT
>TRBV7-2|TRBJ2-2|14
ASSFGQGGGTGELF
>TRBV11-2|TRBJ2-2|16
ASSLLGGGLAGVGELF
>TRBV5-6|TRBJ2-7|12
ASSPQGNRDEQY
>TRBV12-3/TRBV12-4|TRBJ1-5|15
ASSFWTASDSNQPQH
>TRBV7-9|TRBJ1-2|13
ASSLLATGEDGYT
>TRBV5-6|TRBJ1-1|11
ASSELGWTEAF
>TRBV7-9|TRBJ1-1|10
ASRRQGVEAF
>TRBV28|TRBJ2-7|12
ASSIQVTGNEQY
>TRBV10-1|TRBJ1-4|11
ASSEYYRDALF
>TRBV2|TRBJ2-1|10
ASSEGWGEQF
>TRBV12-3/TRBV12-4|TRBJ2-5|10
ASWSRGETQY
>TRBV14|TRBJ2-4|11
ASSQDMGNIQY